The 27 T cell receptor beta chains below come from one sample, sequenced in a study of early T cells in non-severe SARS-CoV-2 infection. In TCRdb, the 5' RACE reads were re-called with MiXCR into one record per CDR3 protein. The sample has more than 45,000 distinct CDR3 sequences; roughly 12% are singletons. Source material: whole blood. The receptors here all came from an adult who was a healthcare worker with PCR-confirmed SARS-CoV-2 infection or an uninfected control (not recorded which).

The chain carries TRBV6-6 and TRBJ2-5, with 9 positions matching TRBD2. The V segment lost 7 bases and the J segment 1 base; nucleotides outside the gene matches: 4. The germline V gene encodes CDR1 MNHNY and CDR2 SVGAGI (reference sequence). This CDR3 has 14 amino acids. The CDR3 is CASNQAGGQETQYF. DNA for the CDR3: TGTGCCAGCAACCAAGCGGGGGGCCAAGAGACCCAGTACTTC.

This clonotype was observed at least ten times. The V gene is TRBV11-2, the J gene TRBJ1-4; D is unresolved. V was trimmed by 1 base and J by 10 bases, leaving 4 bases between them. Germline values: CDR1 SGHAT, CDR2 FQNNGV. This CDR3 is 11 amino acids long. The CDR3 here is CASSLGGKLFF. In DNA, the CDR3 is TGTGCCAGCAGCTTAGGGGGAAAACTGTTTTTT.

This clonotype was found many times. The chain has TRBV7-3 and TRBJ2-5, with 14 positions matching TRBD2. CDR1 and CDR2 (germline): SGHTA, FQGTGA. V was pared by 5 bases and J by 5 bases, with 4 bases of the junction left unmatched. This CDR3 has 15 residues. The CDR3 region has the DNA TGTGCCAGCAGCAGACTAGCGGGAGGGCTGGAGACCCAGTACTTC. Translating gives CASSRLAGGLETQYF.

This chain links TRBV20-1 with TRBJ1-1; weak D call: TRBD1 (5 bases). The germline V and J ends were trimmed by 0 bases and 3 bases, with 14 bases remaining between them. Germline CDR1 DFQATT, CDR2 SNEGSKA (reference sequence). The CDR3 runs to 15 residues. For the CDR3, the DNA is TGCAGTGCTAGAGATCGGGTCCGGGGGGACACTGAAGCTTTCTTT. This encodes CSARDRVRGDTEAFF.

This clonotype was seen repeatedly, ten times or more. V usage is TRBV5-1 and J usage is TRBJ1-6, with TRBD1 matching over 8 bases. The CDR3 runs 15 residues. CDR1 is SGHRS and CDR2 is YFSETQ in the germline V gene. After removal of 3 bases from V and 5 bases from J, the junction contained 4 bases not matched to a gene. The CDR3 nucleotides are TGCGCCAGCAGCTCCGGACAGGGTGATAATTCACCCCTCCACTTT. Its translation is CASSSGQGDNSPLHF. Based on the CDR3 plus reference TRBV5-1 and TRBJ1-6, the full variable domain is KAGVTQTPRYLIKTRGQQVTLSCSPISGHRSVSWYQQTPGQGLQFLFEYFSETQRNKGNFPGRFSGRQFSNSRSEMNVSTLELGDSALYLCASSSGQGDNSPLHFGNGTRLTVT.

V gene TRBV20-1 combines with J gene TRBJ1-5; D is unresolved. CDR1 is DFQATT, CDR2 SNEGSKA, per germline (reference sequence). The V end lost 3 bases, the J end lost 2 bases, and 11 bases lay between the germline ends. The CDR3 is 14 residues long. CDR3 DNA sequence: TGCAGTGCTAGTTTGGGGAAGGGCAATCAGCCCCAGCATTTT. Its protein product is CSASLGKGNQPQHF.

This clonotype has a count of ten or more. The CDR3 DNA is TGTGCCAGCAAATCCGGGACGCTCGTCCATGAGCAGTTCTTC. Its translation is CASKSGTLVHEQFF. The chain combines TRBV27 with TRBJ2-1, with D perhaps being TRBD1 or TRBD2 (5 bases each). Trimming shortened V by 7 bases and J by 8 bases, and 18 bases separated the two germline ends. CDR3 length: 14 amino acids. Germline CDR1 MNHEY, CDR2 SMNVEV (reference sequence).

Many counts were recorded for this clonotype. The chain combines TRBV11-2 with TRBJ2-7, with D tentatively TRBD1 or TRBD2 (5 bases each). Germline values: CDR1 SGHAT, CDR2 FQNNGV. The CDR3 is 14 residues long. Trimming shortened V by 0 bases and J by 5 bases, and 11 bases separated the two germline ends. In DNA form, the CDR3 reads TGTGCCAGCAGCTTAGAGAGAGGGGTCCACGAGCAGTACTTC. Protein product: CASSLERGVHEQYF.

This clonotype was found a few times. The chain couples TRBV7-2 to TRBJ2-3, with D hard to call. V gave up 0 bases and J gave up 5 bases, with 6 bases separating them. CDR1 and CDR2 (germline): SGHTA, FQGNSA. The CDR3 sequence is 13 residues long. The CDR3 is CASSLAREDTQYF. CDR3 DNA: TGTGCCAGCAGCTTAGCCCGCGAAGATACGCAGTATTTT.

This clonotype was seen repeatedly, ten times or more. The V and J genes are TRBV5-1 and TRBJ2-3; D perhaps matches TRBD1 (6 bases). There are 16 residues in the CDR3. Germline V gene lookup returns CDR1 SGHRS and CDR2 YFSETQ. Trimming removed 0 bases at V and 2 bases at J, with 13 bases between. CDR3 DNA: TGCGCCAGCAGCTTGGATGGCCAGGGGAACACAGATACGCAGTATTTT. It is translated as CASSLDGQGNTDTQYF.

At least ten counts were recorded for this clonotype. The V gene is TRBV28, the J gene TRBJ2-7; 7 positions match TRBD1. The junction had 5 bases not matched to a gene; V was cut back by 4 bases and J by 2 bases. Per germline, CDR1 MDHEN and CDR2 SYDVKM. The CDR3 has 14 residues. The chain's CDR3 is CASSSTGQAYEQYF. CDR3 sequence (DNA): TGTGCCAGCAGTTCGACAGGGCAGGCCTACGAGCAGTACTTC.

The chain has TRBV5-1 and TRBJ2-7; 7 nucleotides align to TRBD2. Germline V lookup: CDR1 SGHRS, CDR2 YFSETQ. V lost 4 bases to trimming and J lost 6 bases; unmatched junction nucleotides: 13. The CDR3 length is 15 residues. The CDR3 reads CASSAFSGPPGEQYF. The CDR3 DNA reads as TGCGCCAGCAGCGCCTTTAGCGGGCCCCCCGGCGAGCAGTACTTC.

Many counts were recorded for this clonotype. J is TRBJ2-5 and V is TRBV20-1; D is undetermined. The V and J ends lost 6 bases and 2 bases respectively, with 13 bases between them. Germline assignment: CDR1 DFQATT and CDR2 SNEGSKA (reference sequence). The CDR3 length is 13 residues. In nucleotides, the CDR3 is TGCAGTGCCCAGATGATTCTTCAAGAGACCCAGTACTTC. Translated, it gives CSAQMILQETQYF.

This clonotype was counted a few times. The V call is TRBV5-8, the J call TRBJ1-5, with 7 nucleotides matching TRBD1. Germline V gene lookup returns CDR1 SGHTS and CDR2 YDEGEE. The CDR3 consists of 16 residues. After removal of 3 bases from V and 0 bases from J, the junction contained 6 bases not matched to a gene. This CDR3 reads CASSSGQEYSNQPQHF. CDR3 bases: TGTGCCAGCAGCTCAGGACAGGAATATAGCAATCAGCCCCAGCATTTT.

The table lists this clonotype with many counts. The rearrangement uses TRBV14 and TRBJ2-5, with TRBD2 matching 11 bases. The V segment lost 2 bases and the J segment 1 base; nucleotides outside the gene matches: 9. Per the germline V gene, CDR1 is SGHDN and CDR2 is FVKESK. CDR3 length equals 18 residues. The CDR3 reads CASSQLPGLAALQETQYF. CDR3 DNA: TGTGCCAGCAGCCAACTCCCGGGACTAGCGGCTCTCCAAGAGACCCAGTACTTC.

This clonotype showed up just a few times. The chain recombines TRBV7-2 with TRBJ2-1; D gene uncertain. The DNA end is more similar to TRBJ2-7, so the J call may be wrong. The length of the CDR3 is 13 residues. In germline, CDR1 is SGHTA, CDR2 FQGNSA. The CDR3 DNA sequence: TGTGCCAGCAGCGCCGTACGGTCCAATGAGCAGTACTTC. Translating gives CASSAVRSNEQYF.

This rearrangement joins TRBV4-1 to TRBJ2-1; 11 nucleotides match TRBD2. The V gene end was trimmed by 3 bases and the J gene end by 8 bases; junction bases not matched to a gene: 6. This CDR3 is 15 amino acids long. CDR1 MGHRA and CDR2 YSYEKL come from the germline V gene. In DNA form, the CDR3 reads TGCGCCAGCAGCCAGGTCCTGACTAGCGGGGATGAGCAGTTCTTC. This translates into CASSQVLTSGDEQFF.

This clonotype appeared many times. The chain uses TRBV11-2 and TRBJ2-7; D remains ambiguous. Germline V gene sequence: CDR1 SGHAT, CDR2 FQNNGV. CDR3 length: 13 amino acids. Trimming pared 5 bases from V and 6 bases from J, leaving 14 bases between. In DNA form, the CDR3 reads TGTGCCAGCAGCCTAAAGGTCCTAGGCGAGCAGTACTTC. Translating gives CASSLKVLGEQYF.

V gene TRBV19 combines with J gene TRBJ2-1; tentatively, D is TRBD1 (5 bases). V was shortened by 3 bases and J by 4 bases, with 13 bases between the two germline ends. CDR1 and CDR2 from the germline V gene are LNHDA and SQIVND (reference sequence). The CDR3 contains 15 residues. In nucleotides, the CDR3 is TGTGCCAGTAGTATTGGGGCGGCCCCGTACAATGAGCAGTTCTTC. Its protein product is CASSIGAAPYNEQFF. Drawing the rest from reference TRBV19 and TRBJ2-1, the complete variable domain is DGGITQSPKYLFRKEGQNVTLSCEQNLNHDAMYWYRQDPGQGLRLIYYSQIVNDFQKGDIAEGYSVSREKKESFPLTVTSAQKNPTAFYLCASSIGAAPYNEQFFGPGTRLTVL.

This clonotype turned up a few times. V usage is TRBV24-1 and J usage is TRBJ2-1, with D possibly being TRBD1 (6 bases). The length of the CDR3 is 11 residues. Germline V gene sequence: CDR1 KGHDR, CDR2 SFDVKD. With 10 bases removed from V and 8 bases from J, the gap between germline ends came to 11 bases. Here the CDR3 DNA reads TGTGCCACAGGACAGTGGGATGAGCAGTTCTTC. This translates into CATGQWDEQFF.

This clonotype was found many times. The rearrangement joins TRBV24-1 to TRBJ2-3; TRBD2 matches 12 bases. The CDR3 loop spans 15 amino acids. Germline CDR1 is KGHDR and CDR2 is SFDVKD. V shed 6 bases, J shed 4 bases, and the junction held 4 bases outside the gene matches. CDR3 residues: CATSPSGRGADTQYF. CDR3 nucleotides: TGTGCCACCAGTCCTAGCGGGAGGGGCGCAGATACGCAGTATTTT.

This chain joins TRBV6-6 and TRBJ2-1, with 7 bases that match TRBD1. Germline V gives CDR1 MNHNY, CDR2 SVGAGI (reference sequence). With 6 bases clipped from V and 6 bases from J, the junction kept 8 bases outside the gene matches. The CDR3 is 14 residues long. CDR3 in DNA: TGTGCCAGCAGCCCGACAGGGAAGGGCAATGAGCAGTTCTTC. Protein sequence: CASSPTGKGNEQFF.

This clonotype occurred many times. The chain is built from TRBV20-1 and TRBJ1-5; the match to TRBD1 covers 7 bases. Germline V gene sequence: CDR1 DFQATT, CDR2 SNEGSKA (reference sequence). CDR3 length: 12 amino acids. With V trimmed by 6 bases and J by 6 bases, 5 bases remained unmatched. The CDR3 loop reads CSAPTGIQPQHF. CDR3 nucleotides: TGCAGTGCACCGACAGGGATTCAGCCCCAGCATTTT.

The sample holds many counts of this clonotype. This chain joins TRBV7-8 and TRBJ2-1; possible D gene TRBD1, 5 bases. The V and J ends lost 5 bases and 4 bases respectively, with 21 bases between them. The CDR3 sequence is 17 residues long. Germline values: CDR1 SGHVS, CDR2 FQNEAQ. The CDR3 sequence: CASSPHPAQVGYNEQFF. Written as DNA, the CDR3 is TGTGCCAGCAGCCCCCACCCCGCACAGGTGGGGTACAATGAGCAGTTCTTC.

This clonotype has at least ten counts. The chain recombines TRBV12-3 or TRBV12-4 with TRBJ2-1; 14 bases fit TRBD2. Losses at the gene ends were 5 bases for V and 0 bases for J; bases not matched to a gene: 6. CDR3 size: 18 residues. In nucleotides, the CDR3 is TGTGCCAGCAGTAAGCGTGGGACTAGCGGGAGCTCCTACAATGAGCAGTTCTTC. Amino acids: CASSKRGTSGSSYNEQFF.

V is TRBV28 and J is TRBJ1-1, with 10 bases aligning to TRBD1. CDR3 size: 13 residues. Germline loops: CDR1 MDHEN, CDR2 SYDVKM. With V trimmed by 2 bases and J by 6 bases, 0 bases remained unmatched. The CDR3 DNA reads TGTGCCAGCAGTTTAGGGACAGGGGCTGAAGCTTTCTTT. Amino acids: CASSLGTGAEAFF.

This clonotype has ten or more counts. V usage is TRBV7-9 and J usage is TRBJ1-1; TRBD1 is a possible D gene (5 bases). The CDR3 runs 13 residues. The V gene's germline CDR1 is SEHNR and CDR2 FQNEAQ (reference sequence). V lost 1 base and J 7 bases, leaving 10 bases between the germline ends. In DNA form, the CDR3 reads TGTGCCAGCAGCTTAGTCGGGGACGTTGAAGCTTTCTTT. This translates into CASSLVGDVEAFF.